The rows below give T cell receptor beta chains drawn from one sample of a study of identifying expanded T cells in peripheral blood. Assay: immunoSEQ multiplex PCR; the TCRdb copy retains only in-frame clones and omits some. The table has around 47,000 clones, less than 85% seen once. Sequences were obtained from blood. These receptors all come from a person aged 18 to 75 in good health. CDR3s include the opening cysteine and the closing phenylalanine or tryptophan. The D gene is left open where the match is weak. Where a row states a size, it is once, few, many or the class of an expanded clone; other rows omit it.

D gene: .; clone size: .; J gene: TRBJ2-7; V gene: TRBV2; CDR3 DNA: TGTGCCAGCAGCCGCCGGGACAGTCGTTGGGGGGACGAGCAGTACTTC; CDR3 protein: CASSRRDSRWGDEQYF
D gene: TRBD2; clone size: once; J gene: TRBJ2-5; V gene: TRBV18; CDR3 DNA: TGTGCCAGCTCACCAGGCCTAGCGGGGCCCAAGGGAGAGACCCAGTACTTC; CDR3 protein: CASSPGLAGPKGETQYF
D gene: .; clone size: .; J gene: TRBJ1-1; V gene: TRBV6-6; CDR3 DNA: TGTGCCAGCAGTCCTGACGGGAACACTGAAGCTTTCTTT; CDR3 protein: CASSPDGNTEAFF
D gene: .; clone size: .; J gene: TRBJ2-4; V gene: TRBV7-2; CDR3 DNA: TGTGCCAGCAGCTTTGGGGTAGTAGCCAAAAACATTCAGTACTTC; CDR3 protein: CASSFGVVAKNIQYF
D gene: .; clone size: .; J gene: TRBJ2-1; V gene: TRBV14; CDR3 DNA: TGTGCCAGCAGCCAAGGACTCGGGGGCGGATCGAACAATGAGCAGTTCTTC; CDR3 protein: CASSQGLGGGSNNEQFF
D gene: .; clone size: .; J gene: TRBJ2-7; V gene: TRBV28; CDR3 DNA: TGTGCCAGCAGTACCCCTGGGACGAACACGGTCTTC; CDR3 protein: CASSTPGTNTVF
D gene: TRBD1; clone size: .; J gene: TRBJ1-2; V gene: TRBV15; CDR3 DNA: TGTGCCACCAGCAGAGGGGGACAGGGTCCAGATGACACCTTC; CDR3 protein: CATSRGGQGPDDTF
D gene: .; clone size: .; J gene: TRBJ2-1; V gene: TRBV5-1; CDR3 DNA: TGCGCCAGCAATAAGGAGGGTTCCTACAATGAGCAGTTCTTC; CDR3 protein: CASNKEGSYNEQFF
D gene: TRBD1; clone size: .; J gene: TRBJ2-5; V gene: TRBV18; CDR3 DNA: TGTGCCAGCTCACCACTCAAGACAGGGCCGGAGACCCAGTACTTC; CDR3 protein: CASSPLKTGPETQYF
D gene: .; clone size: once; J gene: TRBJ1-1; V gene: TRBV18; CDR3 DNA: TGTGCCAGCTCACCAAGAGGGGTCACTGAAGCTTTCTTT; CDR3 protein: CASSPRGVTEAFF
D gene: TRBD1; clone size: once; J gene: TRBJ1-6; V gene: TRBV7-3; CDR3 DNA: TGTGCCAGCAGCTCGGGACAGGCTGCGTCACCCCTCCACTTT; CDR3 protein: CASSSGQAASPLHF
D gene: TRBD1; clone size: .; J gene: TRBJ1-2; V gene: TRBV5-6; CDR3 DNA: TGTGCCAGCAGCTTGGCCGGACAGGGAAGGAACTATGGCTACACCTTC; CDR3 protein: CASSLAGQGRNYGYTF
D gene: TRBD2; clone size: .; J gene: TRBJ2-7; V gene: TRBV9; CDR3 DNA: TGTGCCAGCAGCGTAGGGCTAGCGGGGGGATTTAACGAGCAGTACTTC; CDR3 protein: CASSVGLAGGFNEQYF
D gene: .; clone size: once; J gene: TRBJ2-4; V gene: TRBV7-9; CDR3 DNA: TGTGCCAGCAGCTTAGCCGCCAGGCCCGAGGACATTCAGTACTTC; CDR3 protein: CASSLAARPEDIQYF
D gene: .; clone size: .; J gene: TRBJ2-1; V gene: TRBV5-1; CDR3 DNA: TGCGCCAGCAACACAGGGAACCCTTCCAATGAGCAGTTCTTC; CDR3 protein: CASNTGNPSNEQFF
D gene: TRBD2; clone size: .; J gene: TRBJ2-3; V gene: TRBV2; CDR3 DNA: TGTGCCAGCTCCACGGTGACTAGCGGTTACTCGGATACGCAGTATTTT; CDR3 protein: CASSTVTSGYSDTQYF
D gene: .; clone size: .; J gene: TRBJ2-3; V gene: TRBV4-3; CDR3 DNA: TGCGCCAGCAGTATGTCTAGCACAGATACGCAGTATTTT; CDR3 protein: CASSMSSTDTQYF
D gene: TRBD1; clone size: .; J gene: TRBJ1-1; V gene: TRBV27; CDR3 DNA: TGTGCCAGCAGTCGAGGGGGCGCAATGAACACTGAAGCTTTCTTT; CDR3 protein: CASSRGGAMNTEAFF
D gene: .; clone size: .; J gene: TRBJ2-3; V gene: TRBV21-1; CDR3 DNA: TGTGCCAGCAGCAAAGGCGGGAAGCTCACAGATACGCAGTATTTT; CDR3 protein: CASSKGGKLTDTQYF
D gene: TRBD1; clone size: .; J gene: TRBJ2-7; V gene: TRBV2; CDR3 DNA: TGTGCCAGCGGTGGACAGGGTTTCGACGAGCAGTACTTC; CDR3 protein: CASGGQGFDEQYF
D gene: TRBD2; clone size: medium-sized; J gene: TRBJ2-2; V gene: TRBV19; CDR3 DNA: TGTGCCAGTAGTATCCGATCTAGCGGGGGGGCCACCGGGGAGCTGTTTTTT; CDR3 protein: CASSIRSSGGATGELFF
D gene: .; clone size: once; J gene: TRBJ1-1; V gene: TRBV9; CDR3 DNA: TGTGCCAGCAGCGTAGCACAAAAGAACACTGAAGCTTTCTTT; CDR3 protein: CASSVAQKNTEAFF
D gene: .; clone size: .; J gene: TRBJ2-1; V gene: TRBV7-6; CDR3 DNA: TGTGCCAGCAGCGAAGGGAGAGCCCCGTACAATGAGCAGTTCTTC; CDR3 protein: CASSEGRAPYNEQFF